One T cell receptor (beta chain) is described in this entry. This receptor's antigen is unknown. The record has no base qualities; no much larger clone is one base away. RNA was extracted using the RNeasy kit, and about 0.45 to 1 ug of the RNA was reverse transcribed with random hexamers. TCR beta CDR3 regions were amplified with the immunoSEQ multiplex PCR assay covering 54 Vbeta and 13 Jbeta segments. Bias from PCR amplification was corrected by using a synthetic template baseline for primer optimization and for computational correction. The study's processing was this. Only productive sequences were kept, with reads annotated to V, D and J genes according to IMGT and analyzed in immunoSEQ Analyzer. To calculate clonality, Shannon entropy was normalized by log2 of the number of productive unique sequences and then subtracted from one. Public and private clones were assessed among the 100 most prevalent clones of each patient and control. A clone was defined as Susac-specific if it was absent from the healthy and MS cohorts, from 950 to 1,300 published viral clones and from other ImmuneACCESS disease sequences. The public reads were reanalyzed by TCRdb: fastp trimming at Q25, MiXCR alignment, in-frame beta chains only. Rows matching on CDR3 protein sequence are summarized as one entry with the most common DNA and genes. TCRdb's processing, not the study's, gives the V and J calls here. The sample profile shows around 280,000 distinct CDR3 sequences; 85% of them were found once. The ten most abundant clones make up 0.11% of the sample.

This specimen belongs to a study of CD8 T cells in Susac syndrome (dated by TCRdb to between 2017 and 2020). About the full investigation: The study used repertoire sequencing to test whether antigen drove CD8+ T cell activation and differentiation in Susac syndrome. The clonality of the CD8+ T cell repertoire was compared across 12 healthy donors, about 14 Susac syndrome patients and fewer than 16 multiple sclerosis patients.

Inclusive of the bounding cysteine and phenylalanine, the CDR3 is 13 residues long. CDR3 DNA only is kept here, 39 bases in frame from base 1. V was cut back by 6 bases and J by 0 bases, leaving a gap of 10 bases between them. For CDR1 and CDR2, the germline V gene lists SQVTM and ANQGSEA. Peripheral blood CD8+ and CD4+ T cells from healthy donors, Susac syndrome patients and multiple sclerosis patients were profiled using high-throughput TCR beta sequencing. The multiple sclerosis controls were treatment-naive patients whose relapsing-remitting disease, either stable or active, fulfilled the revised McDonald criteria. CD8+ TEMRA cells were enriched by FACS, while bulk CD8+ and CD4+ T cells were purified by magnetic negative isolation. Blood was drawn into EDTA tubes, processed within 24 hours, and PBMCs were isolated by density gradient centrifugation. PBMCs intended for TCR sequencing were cryopreserved in liquid nitrogen and were subsequently thawed in a 37 degrees C water bath. The sorted or isolated CD4+, CD8+ and CD8+ TEMRA cells had a purity of 90% or higher.

What the authors observed across the whole study: The number of individuals in the TCR sequencing and HLA analysis was recognized as being relatively small.

The sample taken for sequencing was CD8+ T cells from PBMCs. The V and J segments used are TRBV29-1 and TRBJ2-3, and perhaps TRBD1 as D gene, on 5 matching bases. The receptor's source is a human donor with multiple sclerosis. The CDR3 sequence is CSVTGTSTDTQYF. The nucleotide sequence reads as follows: TGCAGCGTCACAGGTACTAGCACAGATACGCAGTATTTT.